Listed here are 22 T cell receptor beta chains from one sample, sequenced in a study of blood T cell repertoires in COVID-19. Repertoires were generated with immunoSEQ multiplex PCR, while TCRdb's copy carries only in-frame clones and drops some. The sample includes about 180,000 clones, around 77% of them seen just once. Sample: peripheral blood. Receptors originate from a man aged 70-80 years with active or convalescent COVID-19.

The CDR3 bases are TGTGCCAGCAGTCACATGACTAGCGGGGACACCGGGGAGCTGTTTTTT. Protein product: CASSHMTSGDTGELFF. The J gene is TRBJ2-2, the V gene TRBV2, with 11 bases matching TRBD2. Germline CDR1 and CDR2: SNHLY and FYNNEI. Losses at the gene ends were 5 bases for V and 3 bases for J; bases not matched to a gene: 5. The CDR3 runs to 16 residues.

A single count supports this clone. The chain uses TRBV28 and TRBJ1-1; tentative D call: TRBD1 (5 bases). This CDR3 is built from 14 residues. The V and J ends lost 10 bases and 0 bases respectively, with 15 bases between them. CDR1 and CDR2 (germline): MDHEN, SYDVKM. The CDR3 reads CATSEGTMNTEAFF. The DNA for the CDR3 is TGTGCCACCTCGGAGGGGACCATGAACACTGAAGCTTTCTTT.

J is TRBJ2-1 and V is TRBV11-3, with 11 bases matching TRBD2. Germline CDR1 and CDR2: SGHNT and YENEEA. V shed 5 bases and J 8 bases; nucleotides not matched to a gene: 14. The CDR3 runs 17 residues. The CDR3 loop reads CASSPAASGGLGDEQFF. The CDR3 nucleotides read TGTGCCAGCAGCCCTGCTGCTAGCGGGGGGCTTGGGGATGAGCAGTTCTTC.

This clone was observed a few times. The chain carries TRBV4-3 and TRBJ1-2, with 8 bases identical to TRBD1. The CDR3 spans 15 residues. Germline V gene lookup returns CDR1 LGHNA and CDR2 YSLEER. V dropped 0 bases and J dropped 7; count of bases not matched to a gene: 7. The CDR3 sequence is CASSQDPQGASGYTF. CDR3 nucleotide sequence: TGCGCCAGCAGCCAAGATCCGCAGGGGGCATCTGGCTACACCTTC.

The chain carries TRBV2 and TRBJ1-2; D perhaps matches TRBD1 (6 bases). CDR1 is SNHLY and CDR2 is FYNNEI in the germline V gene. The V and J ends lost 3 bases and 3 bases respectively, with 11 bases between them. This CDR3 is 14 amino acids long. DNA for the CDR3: TGTGCCAGCAGTGACCCAGGGGCTGACTATGGCTACACCTTC. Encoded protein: CASSDPGADYGYTF.

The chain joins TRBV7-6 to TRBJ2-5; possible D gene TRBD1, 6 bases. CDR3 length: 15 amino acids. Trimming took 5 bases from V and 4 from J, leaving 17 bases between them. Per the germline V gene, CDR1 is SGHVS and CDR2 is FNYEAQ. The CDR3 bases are TGTGCCAGCAGCCCTACCCAGGGGATAGGAGAGACCCAGTACTTC. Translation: CASSPTQGIGETQYF.

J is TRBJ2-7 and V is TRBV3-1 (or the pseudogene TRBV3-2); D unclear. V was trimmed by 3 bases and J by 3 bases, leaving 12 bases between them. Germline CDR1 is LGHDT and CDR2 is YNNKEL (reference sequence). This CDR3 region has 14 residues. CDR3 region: CASSQMPTLYEQYF. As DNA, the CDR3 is TGTGCCAGCAGCCAGATGCCGACACTCTACGAGCAGTACTTC.

The CDR3 bases are TGTGCCACCACACGAAGGACTAGCGGTGGCACAGATACGCAGTATTTT. Its translation: CATTRRTSGGTDTQYF. This chain uses TRBV10-3 with TRBJ2-3; 10 bases fit TRBD2. This CDR3 contains 16 residues. With 10 bases clipped from V and 1 base from J, the junction kept 11 bases outside the gene matches. In germline, CDR1 is ENHRY, CDR2 SYGVKD.

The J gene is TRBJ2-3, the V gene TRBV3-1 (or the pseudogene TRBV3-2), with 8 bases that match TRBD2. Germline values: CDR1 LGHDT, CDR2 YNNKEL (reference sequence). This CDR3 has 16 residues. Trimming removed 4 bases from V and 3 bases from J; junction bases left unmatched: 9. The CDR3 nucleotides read TGTGCCAGCAGCCTTACGGGGGGGAAATTTACAGATACGCAGTATTTT. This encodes CASSLTGGKFTDTQYF.

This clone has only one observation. This CDR3 is CATHPSTGGGVGTEAFF. DNA for the CDR3: TGCGCCACCCACCCTAGTACAGGGGGGGGTGTGGGCACTGAAGCTTTCTTT. The V and J genes are TRBV5-1 and TRBJ1-1; 8 nucleotides line up with TRBD1. The V gene's germline CDR1 is SGHRS and CDR2 YFSETQ. After removal of 9 bases from V and 4 bases from J, the junction contained 20 bases not matched to a gene. This CDR3 has 17 residues. The entire variable domain, with the rest obtained from reference TRBV5-1 and TRBJ1-1, is as follows: KAGVTQTPRYLIKTRGQQVTLSCSPISGHRSVSWYQQTPGQGLQFLFEYFSETQRNKGNFPGRFSGRQFSNSRSEMNVSTLELGDSALYLCATHPSTGGGVGTEAFFGQGTRLTVV.

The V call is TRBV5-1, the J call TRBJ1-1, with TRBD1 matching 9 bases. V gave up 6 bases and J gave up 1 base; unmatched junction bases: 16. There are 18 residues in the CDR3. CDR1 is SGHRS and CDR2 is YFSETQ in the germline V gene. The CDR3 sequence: CASTPRVGQGVRNTEAFF. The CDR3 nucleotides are TGCGCCAGCACCCCAAGGGTGGGACAGGGAGTAAGGAACACTGAAGCTTTCTTT.

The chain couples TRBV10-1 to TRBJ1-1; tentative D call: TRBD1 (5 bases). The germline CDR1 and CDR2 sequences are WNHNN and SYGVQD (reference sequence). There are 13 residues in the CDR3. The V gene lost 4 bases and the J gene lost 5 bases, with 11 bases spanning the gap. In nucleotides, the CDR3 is TGCGCCAGCAGTGCCGAGGCAGGGACTGAAGCTTTCTTT. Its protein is CASSAEAGTEAFF.

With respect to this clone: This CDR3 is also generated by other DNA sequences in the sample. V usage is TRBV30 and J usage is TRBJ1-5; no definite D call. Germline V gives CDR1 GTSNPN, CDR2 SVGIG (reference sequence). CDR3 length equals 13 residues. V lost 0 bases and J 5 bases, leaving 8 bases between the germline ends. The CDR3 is CAWSVQADQPQHF. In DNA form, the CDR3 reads TGTGCCTGGAGTGTGCAGGCCGATCAGCCCCAGCATTTT.

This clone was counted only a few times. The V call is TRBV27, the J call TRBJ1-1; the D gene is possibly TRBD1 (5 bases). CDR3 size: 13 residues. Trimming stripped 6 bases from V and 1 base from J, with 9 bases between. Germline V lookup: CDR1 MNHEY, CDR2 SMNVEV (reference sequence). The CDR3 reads CASSTGRNTEAFF. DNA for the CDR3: TGTGCCAGCAGCACAGGTCGGAACACTGAAGCTTTCTTT.

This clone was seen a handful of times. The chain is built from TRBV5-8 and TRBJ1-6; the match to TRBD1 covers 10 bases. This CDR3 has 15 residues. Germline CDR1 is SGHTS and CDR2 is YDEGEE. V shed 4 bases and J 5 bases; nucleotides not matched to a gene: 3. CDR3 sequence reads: CASSLGQGNNSPLHF. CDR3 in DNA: TGTGCCAGCAGCCTGGGACAGGGGAATAATTCACCCCTCCACTTT.

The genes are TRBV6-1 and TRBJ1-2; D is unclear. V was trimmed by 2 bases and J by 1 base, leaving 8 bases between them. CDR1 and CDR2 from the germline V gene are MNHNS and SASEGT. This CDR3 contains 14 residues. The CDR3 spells CASSEYSVNYGYTF. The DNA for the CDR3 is TGTGCCAGCAGTGAATATTCGGTTAACTATGGCTACACCTTC.

This chain's CDR3 is CASSPGTPALSNQPQHF. CDR3 bases: TGTGCCAGCAGCCCTGGGACACCTGCTCTGTCTAATCAGCCCCAGCATTTT. The V and J genes are TRBV5-8 and TRBJ1-5, with D possibly being TRBD1 (6 bases). The V end lost 4 bases, the J end lost 4 bases, and 21 bases lay between the germline ends. The CDR3 covers 17 residues. CDR1 is SGHTS and CDR2 is YDEGEE in the germline V gene. The full variable domain, rest sourced from reference TRBV5-8 and TRBJ1-5, is EAGVTQSPTHLIKTRGQQATLRCSPISGHTSVYWYQQALGLGLQFLLWYDEGEERNRGNFPPRFSGRQFPNYSSELNVNALELEDSALYLCASSPGTPALSNQPQHFGDGTRLSIL.

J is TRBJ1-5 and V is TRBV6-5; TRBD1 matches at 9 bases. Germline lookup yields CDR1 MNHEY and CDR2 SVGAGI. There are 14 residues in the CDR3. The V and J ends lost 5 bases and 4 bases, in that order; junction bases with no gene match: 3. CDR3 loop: CASSRDRENQPQHF. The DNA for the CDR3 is TGTGCCAGCAGTCGGGACAGGGAAAATCAGCCCCAGCATTTT.

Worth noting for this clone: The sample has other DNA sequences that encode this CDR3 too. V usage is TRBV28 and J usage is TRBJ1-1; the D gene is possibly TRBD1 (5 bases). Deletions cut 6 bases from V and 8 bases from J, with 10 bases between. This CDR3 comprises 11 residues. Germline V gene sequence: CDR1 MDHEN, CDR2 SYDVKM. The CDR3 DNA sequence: TGTGCCAGCAGCCAAGACAGAGAAGCTTTCTTT. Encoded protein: CASSQDREAFF. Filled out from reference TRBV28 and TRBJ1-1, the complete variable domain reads DVKVTQSSRYLVKRTGEKVFLECVQDMDHENMFWYRQDPGLGLRLIYFSYDVKMKEKGDIPEGYSVSREKKERFSLILESASTNQTSMYLCASSQDREAFFGQGTRLTVV.

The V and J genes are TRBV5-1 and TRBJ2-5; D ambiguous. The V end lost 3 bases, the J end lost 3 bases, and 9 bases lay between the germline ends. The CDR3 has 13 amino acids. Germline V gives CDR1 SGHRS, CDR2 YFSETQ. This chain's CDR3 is CASSSSIEETQYF. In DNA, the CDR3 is TGCGCCAGCAGCTCGAGTATAGAAGAGACCCAGTACTTC.

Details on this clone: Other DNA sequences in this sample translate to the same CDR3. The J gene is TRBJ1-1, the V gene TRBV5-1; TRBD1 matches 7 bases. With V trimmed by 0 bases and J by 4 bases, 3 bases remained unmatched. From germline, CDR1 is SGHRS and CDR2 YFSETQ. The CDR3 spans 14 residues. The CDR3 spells CASSLGQGATEAFF. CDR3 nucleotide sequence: TGCGCCAGCAGCTTGGGACAGGGAGCCACTGAAGCTTTCTTT.

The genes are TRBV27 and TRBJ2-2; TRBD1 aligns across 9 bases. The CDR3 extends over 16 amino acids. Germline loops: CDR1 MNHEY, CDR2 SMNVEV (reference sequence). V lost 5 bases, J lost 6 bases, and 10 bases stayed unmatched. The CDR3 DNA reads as TGTGCCAGCAGTCCTGGGCGGGACAGGGTCCCCGGGGAGCTGTTTTTT. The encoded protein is CASSPGRDRVPGELFF.